This T cell receptor (beta chain) is drawn from a study of T cells in tumors after PD-1 blockade. Looking at the study overall: Each patient got pembrolizumab 200 mg every 3 weeks or cemiplimab 350 mg every 2 weeks. Mean per blood sample: 113,528 templates (about 21,000-270,000), some 36,000 unique clonotypes.

Here immunoSEQ multiplex PCR was the method, and the copy in TCRdb shows in-frame clones only, minus some. The sample has about 47,000 clones; 65% to 85% are singletons. The source was PBMCs, collected before anti-PD-1 therapy. The source is a human donor with advanced basal cell or squamous cell carcinoma (not recorded which).

Here the CDR3 DNA reads TGTGCCAGCAGCCCCACAGAGAGGAGCTCCTACGAGCAGTACTTC. Protein: CASSPTERSSYEQYF. The chain couples TRBV4-2 to TRBJ2-7, with D uncertain. V dropped 4 bases and J dropped 0 bases, with 13 bases sitting between them. The V gene's germline CDR1 is LGHNA and CDR2 YNFKEQ. The CDR3 contains 15 residues.